This TCR beta chain is drawn from a study of Graves' ophthalmopathy and Graves' hyperthyroidism. Study-wide points: Ophthalmopathy cases were distinguished from stable hyperthyroidism by a 13-signature model, reaching 85% to 90% sensitivity and about 81% specificity. Blood repertoires reportedly contained most expanded thyroid clonotypes above 0.001 frequency.

Other autoimmune diseases, uncontrolled infections, pregnancy and lactation each led to patient exclusion. The authors amplified TCR beta CDR3 regions from RNA transcripts. HTBI primers were used in a first-round RT-PCR, which preceded a second-round multiplex PCR. TCRdb redid the calling of the multiplex PCR reads with MiXCR, one entry per CDR3 protein. The table shows 200,000 to 300,000 distinct CDR3 sequences, with 45% occurring only once. In regard to this clonotype: The antigen is unknown.

The CDR3 has 14 amino acids. Germline CDR1 SEHNR, CDR2 FQNEAQ (reference sequence). The V gene lost 1 base and the J gene lost 3 bases, with 9 bases spanning the gap. The source is an adult man with Graves' ophthalmopathy. Source material: peripheral blood. This chain links TRBV7-9 with TRBJ1-2; D is uncertain. The CDR3 region is CASSLEGFYYGYTF. The CDR3 nucleotides are TGTGCCAGCAGCTTAGAAGGTTTCTACTATGGCTACACCTTC. The whole variable domain, remainder taken from reference TRBV7-9 and TRBJ1-2, is DTGVSQNPRHKITKRGQNVTFRCDPISEHNRLYWYRQTLGQGPEFLTYFQNEAQLEKSRLLSDRFSAERPKGSFSTLEIQRTEQGDSAMYLCASSLEGFYYGYTFGSGTRLTVV.